One sample yielded the 14 T cell receptor beta chains listed below, sequenced in a study of cytomegalovirus exposure and HLA in healthy donors. The PCR had 60 Vbeta and 13 Jbeta primers. The assay was immunoSEQ multiplex PCR, and TCRdb's table has in-frame clones only and misses some. The table records 95,000 to 110,000 clones, 79% of them present only once. The sequenced sample consisted of PBMCs. These receptors were obtained from a middle-aged man in good health and CMV-seropositive.

There are a few counts of this clone. This chain connects TRBV5-5 to TRBJ1-2; D gene unclear. Germline CDR1 is SGHKS and CDR2 is YYEKEE (reference sequence). The germline V and J ends were trimmed by 3 bases and 0 bases, with 12 bases remaining between them. There are 15 residues in the CDR3. CDR3 sequence (DNA): TGTGCCAGCAGCTCAGAATGGAGAGCTAACTATGGCTACACCTTC. Its protein product is CASSSEWRANYGYTF.

This clone has more than one count but fewer than ten. The rearrangement uses TRBV5-1 and TRBJ1-5; no clear D. The CDR3 spans 13 residues. Germline lookup yields CDR1 SGHRS and CDR2 YFSETQ. V was shortened by 5 bases and J by 9 bases, with 15 bases between the two germline ends. CDR3 in DNA: TGCGCCAGCAGATTACAGCTGGAGGGGCCCCAGCATTTT. The encoded protein is CASRLQLEGPQHF.

The chain uses TRBV18 and TRBJ1-1, with D possibly being TRBD1 (6 bases). The CDR3 runs 16 residues. CDR1 is KGHSH, CDR2 LQKENI, per germline. Trimming left V 2 bases short and J 1 base short, with 14 bases between. CDR3 residues: CASSPAGQLTNTEAFF. Written as DNA, the CDR3 is TGTGCCAGCTCACCAGCTGGACAGTTGACGAACACTGAAGCTTTCTTT.

This clone was seen more than once but under ten times. J is TRBJ2-7 and V is TRBV5-3, with TRBD1 matching over 7 bases. Being an ORF, TRBV5-3 has a function that is uncertain. The CDR3 is 15 residues long. Unmatched junction bases numbered 5, after V lost 0 bases and J lost 2 bases. The CDR3 sequence is CARSLDRGRTYEQYF. DNA for the CDR3: TGTGCCAGAAGCTTGGATAGGGGGCGGACCTACGAGCAGTACTTC.

The genes are TRBV6-6 and TRBJ1-1, with TRBD1 identical over 8 bases. Germline CDR1 is MNHNY and CDR2 is SVGAGI (reference sequence). This CDR3 has 13 residues. The V segment lost 10 bases and the J segment 0 bases; nucleotides outside the gene matches: 4. The CDR3 nucleotides read TGTGCCATCACAGGGGGGATGAACACTGAAGCTTTCTTT. This sequence encodes CAITGGMNTEAFF.

The rearrangement links TRBV5-1 to TRBJ1-6; D gene unclear. The V end lost 8 bases, the J end lost 8 bases, and 14 bases lay between the germline ends. Germline assignment: CDR1 SGHRS and CDR2 YFSETQ. The CDR3 is 13 amino acids. The CDR3 here is CASRYLEDSPLHF. For the CDR3, the DNA is TGCGCCAGTCGTTACTTAGAGGATTCACCCCTCCACTTT.

This clone has just a few counts. V usage is TRBV5-1 and J usage is TRBJ2-3; unclear D gene. CDR3 length: 14 amino acids. CDR1 SGHRS and CDR2 YFSETQ come from the germline V gene. Trimming stripped 0 bases from V and 2 bases from J, with 7 bases between. The CDR3 sequence: CASSLVLPTDTQYF. In DNA form, the CDR3 reads TGCGCCAGCAGCTTGGTGCTACCCACAGATACGCAGTATTTT.

The rearrangement joins TRBV2 to TRBJ2-5; 8 nucleotides align to TRBD1. V trimming: 5 bases; J trimming: 5 bases; junction bases outside the gene matches: 4. CDR3 size: 13 residues. In germline, CDR1 is SNHLY, CDR2 FYNNEI. The CDR3, as DNA: TGTGCCAGCAGTCGGGACAGGAGGGAGACCCAGTACTTC. Its translation is CASSRDRRETQYF.

The CDR3 region is CASSQTSEAQYF. The CDR3 coding sequence is TGTGCCAGCAGCCAGACTAGTGAGGCGCAGTATTTT. The chain is built from TRBV4-2 and TRBJ2-3; a possible D gene is TRBD2 (6 bases). Trimming stripped 3 bases from V and 10 bases from J, with 11 bases between. Germline V gives CDR1 LGHNA, CDR2 YNFKEQ. The CDR3 has 12 residues.

The table lists this clone with a count of one. The rearrangement uses TRBV7-6 and TRBJ2-1; D call uncertain. The V and J ends lost 0 bases and 9 bases respectively, with 15 bases between them. Germline V gene sequence: CDR1 SGHVS, CDR2 FNYEAQ. The CDR3 length is 15 residues. CDR3 amino acids: CASSLASGGGREQFF. As DNA, the CDR3 is TGTGCCAGCAGCTTAGCGTCTGGCGGCGGTCGTGAGCAGTTCTTC.

This clone was seen a single time. The rearrangement links TRBV7-2 to TRBJ2-2; D is unresolved. Germline V gene lookup returns CDR1 SGHTA and CDR2 FQGNSA. This CDR3 comprises 14 residues. V dropped 4 bases and J dropped 6 bases, with 12 bases sitting between them. The DNA of the CDR3 is TGTGCCAGCAGCTATAGAGGCGAACCCGGGGAGCTGTTTTTT. This translates into CASSYRGEPGELFF.

The chain carries TRBV2 and TRBJ2-2; 12 nucleotides agree with TRBD2. After removal of 0 bases from V and 5 bases from J, the junction contained 13 bases not matched to a gene. Germline V gene lookup returns CDR1 SNHLY and CDR2 FYNNEI. This CDR3 spans 20 amino acids. The CDR3 bases are TGTGCCAGCAGTGAAGCGAGACTAGCGGGAGTTCCCCTACTAACCGGGGAGCTGTTTTTT. As protein: CASSEARLAGVPLLTGELFF.

The rearrangement joins TRBV18 to TRBJ2-3; TRBD2 agrees at 10 bases. The germline CDR1 and CDR2 sequences are KGHSH and LQKENI. The CDR3 runs to 15 residues. The V segment lost 2 bases and the J segment 2 bases; nucleotides outside the gene matches: 1. The CDR3: CASSPTSGVTDTQYF. Here the CDR3 DNA reads TGTGCCAGCTCACCAACTAGCGGGGTCACAGATACGCAGTATTTT.

The rearrangement uses TRBV27 and TRBJ2-1; D might be TRBD2 (6 bases). The CDR3 has 13 residues. Germline V CDR1 and CDR2: MNHEY, SMNVEV (reference sequence). The V gene lost 3 bases and the J gene lost 8 bases, with 11 bases spanning the gap. The CDR3 sequence: CASSFGGWDEQFF. DNA for the CDR3: TGTGCCAGCAGTTTTGGAGGGTGGGATGAGCAGTTCTTC.